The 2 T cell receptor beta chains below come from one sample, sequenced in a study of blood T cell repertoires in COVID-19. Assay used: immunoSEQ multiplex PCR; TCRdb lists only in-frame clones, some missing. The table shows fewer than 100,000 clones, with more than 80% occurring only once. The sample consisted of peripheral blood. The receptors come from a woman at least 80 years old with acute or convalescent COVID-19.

The DNA of the CDR3 is TGTGCCAGCAGCGACAGGGTGTCTGGAAACACCATATATTTT. This translates into CASSDRVSGNTIYF. The rearrangement uses TRBV2 and TRBJ1-3; 7 nucleotides line up with TRBD1. V lost 6 bases to trimming and J lost 1 base; unmatched junction nucleotides: 3. CDR1 and CDR2 (germline): SNHLY, FYNNEI. The CDR3 has 14 amino acids. Full variable domain (missing parts from reference TRBV2 and TRBJ1-3): EPEVTQTPSHQVTQMGQEVILRCVPISNHLYFYWYRQILGQKVEFLVSFYNNEISEKSEIFDDQFSVERPDGSNFTLKIRSTKLEDSAMYFCASSDRVSGNTIYFGEGSWLTVV.

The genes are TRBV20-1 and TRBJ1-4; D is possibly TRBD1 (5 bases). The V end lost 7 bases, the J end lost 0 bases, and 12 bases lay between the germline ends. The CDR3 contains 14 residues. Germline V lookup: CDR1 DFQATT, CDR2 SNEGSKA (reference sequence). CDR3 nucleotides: TGCAGTGTTACTGACAGATCAACTAATGAAAAACTGTTTTTT. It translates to CSVTDRSTNEKLFF.